The 12 T cell receptor beta chains below all came from one sample that was sequenced in a study of OX40 agonist ivuxolimab in advanced cancers. Clones were sequenced by immunoSEQ multiplex PCR, and TCRdb holds only the in-frame ones, with some missing. Of approximately 76,000 clones listed, about 89% are singletons. The input for sequencing was CD4+ or CD8+ T cells sorted from blood, taken in a trial of the OX40 agonist ivuxolimab. Every receptor here comes from an adult with an advanced solid tumor such as melanoma, head and neck, liver or kidney cancer.

The chain links TRBV2 to TRBJ1-2, with a weak D call TRBD1 (5 bases). Trimming took 5 bases from V and 2 from J, leaving 15 bases between them. Germline V gene sequence: CDR1 SNHLY, CDR2 FYNNEI. CDR3 length equals 15 residues. DNA for the CDR3: TGTGCCAGCAGTCTGGGGCAGGTCCAGAACTATGGCTACACCTTC. Translation gives CASSLGQVQNYGYTF.

This chain's CDR3 is CASRDGASNTGELFF. The CDR3 nucleotides read TGTGCCAGCAGGGACGGGGCCTCGAACACCGGGGAGCTGTTTTTT. This chain joins TRBV9 and TRBJ2-2; either TRBD1 or TRBD2 may supply D (5 bases each). The CDR3 runs to 15 residues. Germline V gene lookup returns CDR1 SGDLS and CDR2 YYNGEE. V was trimmed by 5 bases and J by 0 bases, leaving 11 bases between them.

This clone has a handful of counts. This chain links TRBV18 with TRBJ2-7; no firm D call. Germline V lookup: CDR1 KGHSH, CDR2 LQKENI. Trimming took off 6 bases at V and 2 bases at J, with 17 bases between the two ends. The CDR3 length is 15 residues. The CDR3 nucleotides read TGTGCCAGCTCTGTCGGGCAGACTGCCGCCTACGAGCAGTACTTC. This encodes CASSVGQTAAYEQYF.

This clone was counted between two and nine times. J is TRBJ2-6 and V is TRBV19; D is ambiguous. V lost 6 bases, J lost 1 base, and 7 bases lay in between. The CDR3 is made up of 14 amino acids. Germline V gene data show CDR1 as LNHDA and CDR2 as SQIVND (reference sequence). The CDR3 DNA is TGTGCCAGTAGGATGGTATCTGGGGCCAACGTCCTGACTTTC. Protein sequence: CASRMVSGANVLTF.

This clone was observed a single time. The chain has TRBV30 and TRBJ2-7, with D perhaps matching TRBD1 (6 bases). This CDR3 is 12 amino acids long. The V end lost 4 bases, the J end lost 4 bases, and 11 bases lay between the germline ends. Germline V gene sequence: CDR1 GTSNPN, CDR2 SVGIG (reference sequence). CDR3 DNA sequence: TGTGCCTGGACAGGGGCGAGGTACGAGCAGTACTTC. Protein sequence: CAWTGARYEQYF.

The CDR3 loop is CASSPTGTTVYTEAFF. Here the CDR3 DNA reads TGTGCCAGCAGTCCAACAGGGACTACGGTGTACACTGAAGCTTTCTTT. V is TRBV6-6 and J is TRBJ1-1; D is possibly TRBD1 (6 bases). Deletions cut 5 bases from V and 3 bases from J, with 19 bases between. Per germline, CDR1 MNHNY and CDR2 SVGAGI (reference sequence). CDR3 length equals 16 residues.

This clone was counted between two and nine times. V gene TRBV5-1 combines with J gene TRBJ2-5; TRBD1 aligns across 12 bases. This CDR3 has 15 residues. CDR1 and CDR2 from the germline V gene are SGHRS and YFSETQ. V shed 7 bases, J shed 4 bases, and the junction held 8 bases outside the gene matches. CDR3 amino acids: CASYRDRGQGETQYF. The CDR3 bases are TGCGCCAGCTACCGGGACAGGGGGCAAGGAGAGACCCAGTACTTC.

This chain uses TRBV29-1 with TRBJ2-2, with D tentatively TRBD1 or TRBD2 (6 bases each). CDR1 and CDR2 from the germline V gene are SQVTM and ANQGSEA. This CDR3 contains 12 residues. This chain's CDR3 is CTYREATGELFF. CDR3 in DNA: TGCACCTACAGGGAGGCGACCGGGGAGCTGTTTTTT.

V is TRBV7-9 and J is TRBJ1-4; D possibly corresponds to TRBD1 (5 bases). Germline V gene data show CDR1 as SEHNR and CDR2 as FQNEAQ (reference sequence). The CDR3 has 14 amino acids. V lost 3 bases, J lost 5 bases, and 10 bases lay in between. Written as DNA, the CDR3 is TGTGCCAGCAGCTTCTCCGGGGCAAATGAAAAACTGTTTTTT. Protein product: CASSFSGANEKLFF.

This chain links TRBV28 with TRBJ2-2; unclear D gene. With 1 base removed from V and 0 bases from J, the gap between germline ends came to 6 bases. Per germline, CDR1 MDHEN and CDR2 SYDVKM. The CDR3 runs 15 residues. The CDR3 DNA reads TGTGCCAGCAGTTTATTGGCATCGAACACCGGGGAGCTGTTTTTT. Its protein is CASSLLASNTGELFF.

The chain combines TRBV18 with TRBJ2-7, with D possibly TRBD1 on 6 matching bases. Trimming took off 2 bases at V and 3 bases at J, with 20 bases between the two ends. Looked up from germline, CDR1 is KGHSH and CDR2 is LQKENI. This CDR3 has 17 amino acids. The CDR3 loop is CASSPRGKVEIGYEQYF. DNA of the CDR3: TGTGCCAGCTCACCAAGGGGGAAGGTTGAAATCGGCTACGAGCAGTACTTC.

The chain employs TRBV5-4 and TRBJ1-1; 7 nucleotides match TRBD1. Germline V gives CDR1 SGHNT, CDR2 YYREEE (reference sequence). The CDR3 is 14 amino acids. The V and J ends lost 5 bases and 1 base, in that order; junction bases with no gene match: 5. CDR3: CASRLDRTNTEAFF. CDR3 DNA sequence: TGTGCCAGCAGACTGGACAGGACGAACACTGAAGCTTTCTTT.